What follows is one T cell receptor beta chain and its context. Its specificity is not known. Germline V gene data show CDR1 as MGHDK and CDR2 as SYGVNS. The CDR3 is 11 amino acids. The V and J ends lost 8 bases and 6 bases, in that order; junction bases with no gene match: 2. 5'RACE primed at constant segments yielded TCR alpha and TCR beta cDNA libraries bearing sample barcodes and UMIs. TCRdb re-called the 5' RACE reads through MiXCR, storing one row per CDR3 protein. Found here are almost 250,000 distinct CDR3 sequences, less than 20% of them singletons; the top ten hold less than 2.5%. These data are taken from a study of T-cell memory formation after mild COVID-19. Findings and limits, study-wide: CD4+ clones that contracted lay mainly in CM and EM; CD8+ ones lay in EMRA.

The rearrangement joins TRBV25-1 to TRBJ1-2, with 8 bases fitting TRBD1. The receptor comes from an adult woman who had mild COVID-19 (a few samples of this study predate the infection). Cell type and time point are not known. The source material was PBMCs or a T cell subset sorted from them (not recorded which). The CDR3 loop is CASRTGNGYTF. The CDR3 DNA is TGTGCCAGCCGGACAGGGAATGGCTACACCTTC.